Below, 14 T cell receptor beta chains from the same sample are listed, as sequenced in a study of identifying expanded T cells in peripheral blood. Sequenced by immunoSEQ multiplex PCR; TCRdb stores in-frame clones only, minus some. This sample has some 81,000 clones, with roughly four fifths found just once. Sequencing was carried out using blood. The receptors shown here come from a person aged 18 to 70 in good health.

V usage is TRBV11-3 and J usage is TRBJ2-3, with D possibly matching TRBD1 (6 bases). Per the germline V gene, CDR1 is SGHNT and CDR2 is YENEEA. The V end was cut by 3 bases, the J end by 6 bases, with 10 bases between. CDR3 size: 13 residues. CDR3 sequence reads: CASSFQGSDTQYF. CDR3 sequence (DNA): TGTGCCAGCAGCTTTCAGGGGAGCGATACGCAGTATTTT.

This chain's CDR3 is CASSLSPRDTEAFF. CDR3 nucleotides: TGTGCCAGCAGCTTAAGTCCCAGAGACACTGAAGCTTTCTTT. The chain is built from TRBV11-2 and TRBJ1-1; D not resolved. The V end lost 2 bases, the J end lost 3 bases, and 10 bases lay between the germline ends. In germline, CDR1 is SGHAT, CDR2 FQNNGV. This CDR3 has 14 residues. The whole variable domain, remainder taken from reference TRBV11-2 and TRBJ1-1, is EAGVAQSPRYKIIEKRQSVAFWCNPISGHATLYWYQQILGQGPKLLIQFQNNGVVDDSQLPKDRFSAERLKGVDSTLKIQPAKLEDSAVYLCASSLSPRDTEAFFGQGTRLTVV.

The chain employs TRBV5-1 and TRBJ2-7; maybe TRBD1 (6 bases). Trimming took 5 bases from V and 4 from J, leaving 16 bases between them. Germline V gene sequence: CDR1 SGHRS, CDR2 YFSETQ. The CDR3 runs 14 residues. The CDR3 loop reads CASSSPTGEYEQYF. The CDR3 DNA reads as TGCGCCAGCAGTTCTCCGACAGGCGAATACGAGCAGTACTTC.

The chain links TRBV5-7 to TRBJ2-7; TRBD1 might be the D (6 bases). TRBV5-7 has ORF status, its function being uncertain. The CDR3 extends over 14 amino acids. V was shortened by 4 bases and J by 0 bases, with 11 bases between the two germline ends. The CDR3 protein is CASSGQMSSYEQYF. The DNA for the CDR3 is TGTGCCAGCAGCGGACAGATGAGCTCCTACGAGCAGTACTTC.

This clone was observed a few times. The CDR3 bases are TGTGCCAGCAGCACCGGGACTAGCGGGATTTATGAGCAGTTCTTC. This gives the protein CASSTGTSGIYEQFF. The chain has TRBV5-6 and TRBJ2-1; 13 nucleotides line up with TRBD2. The ends lost 4 bases at V and 8 bases at J; junction bases unmatched: 6. CDR3 length equals 15 residues. The germline CDR1 and CDR2 sequences are SGHDT and YYEEEE.

This rearrangement joins TRBV7-2 to TRBJ2-3; 8 nucleotides line up with TRBD2. V shed 2 bases and J 6 bases; nucleotides not matched to a gene: 10. The V gene's germline CDR1 is SGHTA and CDR2 FQGNSA. CDR3 length equals 16 residues. The CDR3, as DNA: TGTGCCAGCAGCTTAATGAGCGGGAGAACCGGGGATACGCAGTATTTT. It specifies CASSLMSGRTGDTQYF.

This chain joins TRBV9 and TRBJ2-5; no clear D gene. With 0 bases removed from V and 3 bases from J, the gap between germline ends came to 12 bases. CDR1 and CDR2 (germline): SGDLS, YYNGEE. There are 15 residues in the CDR3. The CDR3 here is CASSVALGLKETQYF. Written as DNA, the CDR3 is TGTGCCAGCAGCGTAGCCCTCGGGCTAAAAGAGACCCAGTACTTC.

The chain recombines TRBV5-6 with TRBJ2-7, with TRBD2 identical over 10 bases. V was clipped by 0 bases and J by 1 base; unmatched bases: 1. Germline CDR1 and CDR2: SGHDT and YYEEEE. The CDR3 contains 15 residues. CDR3 DNA: TGTGCCAGCAGCTTGGAAGCGGGAGGGTCCTACGAGCAGTACTTC. It is translated as CASSLEAGGSYEQYF.

V gene TRBV21-1 combines with J gene TRBJ2-2; the table's D gene call, TRBD2, was not cross checked with the DNA. TRBV21-1 is noted as a pseudogene. The CDR3 has 15 residues. The CDR3 nucleotides are TGTGCCAGCAGCGCGCCCGGGAGGGTGACCGGGGAGCTGTTTTTT. Its protein is CASSAPGRVTGELFF.

This clone was seen a few times. The rearrangement uses TRBV7-9 and TRBJ2-3; D is possibly TRBD2 (6 bases). V gave up 3 bases and J gave up 2 bases, with 9 bases separating them. CDR1 and CDR2 (germline): SEHNR, FQNEAQ (reference sequence). This CDR3 is built from 14 residues. The CDR3 sequence: CASSLRGVTDTQYF. Here the CDR3 DNA reads TGTGCCAGCAGCTTGCGCGGGGTCACAGATACGCAGTATTTT.

The chain has TRBV19 and TRBJ1-3; 10 bases are a match to TRBD1. This CDR3 is 15 amino acids long. Looked up from germline, CDR1 is LNHDA and CDR2 is SQIVND (reference sequence). The V gene end was trimmed by 5 bases and the J gene end by 4 bases; junction bases not matched to a gene: 5. CDR3 region: CASSPGTGEGNTIYF. CDR3 DNA: TGTGCCAGTAGTCCCGGGACAGGGGAAGGAAACACCATATATTTT.

This clone has just one count. The chain uses TRBV7-2 and TRBJ2-3; maybe TRBD2 (5 bases). From germline, CDR1 is SGHTA and CDR2 FQGNSA. The CDR3 is made up of 14 amino acids. The ends were cut back, 6 bases at V and 6 bases at J, with 16 bases in the middle. This CDR3 reads CASSRSGAMDTQYF. The DNA for the CDR3 is TGTGCCAGCAGTCGAAGCGGAGCAATGGATACGCAGTATTTT.

The chain is built from TRBV5-1 and TRBJ2-3; 13 nucleotides line up with TRBD2. CDR3 length equals 17 residues. Trimming cost V 4 bases and J 3 bases; bases outside gene matches: 8. Germline V lookup: CDR1 SGHRS, CDR2 YFSETQ. The CDR3 DNA follows: TGCGCCAGCAGCCTATGGACTAGCGGGAGTCTGACAGATACGCAGTATTTT. It is translated as CASSLWTSGSLTDTQYF.

The V call is TRBV5-1, the J call TRBJ1-1; D remains ambiguous. Per germline, CDR1 SGHRS and CDR2 YFSETQ. The CDR3 is 13 amino acids. Trimming took off 1 base at V and 1 base at J, with 5 bases between the two ends. This chain's CDR3 is CASSLTQNTEAFF. The CDR3 bases are TGCGCCAGCAGCTTGACACAGAACACTGAAGCTTTCTTT. Based on the CDR3 plus reference TRBV5-1 and TRBJ1-1, the full variable domain is KAGVTQTPRYLIKTRGQQVTLSCSPISGHRSVSWYQQTPGQGLQFLFEYFSETQRNKGNFPGRFSGRQFSNSRSEMNVSTLELGDSALYLCASSLTQNTEAFFGQGTRLTVV.